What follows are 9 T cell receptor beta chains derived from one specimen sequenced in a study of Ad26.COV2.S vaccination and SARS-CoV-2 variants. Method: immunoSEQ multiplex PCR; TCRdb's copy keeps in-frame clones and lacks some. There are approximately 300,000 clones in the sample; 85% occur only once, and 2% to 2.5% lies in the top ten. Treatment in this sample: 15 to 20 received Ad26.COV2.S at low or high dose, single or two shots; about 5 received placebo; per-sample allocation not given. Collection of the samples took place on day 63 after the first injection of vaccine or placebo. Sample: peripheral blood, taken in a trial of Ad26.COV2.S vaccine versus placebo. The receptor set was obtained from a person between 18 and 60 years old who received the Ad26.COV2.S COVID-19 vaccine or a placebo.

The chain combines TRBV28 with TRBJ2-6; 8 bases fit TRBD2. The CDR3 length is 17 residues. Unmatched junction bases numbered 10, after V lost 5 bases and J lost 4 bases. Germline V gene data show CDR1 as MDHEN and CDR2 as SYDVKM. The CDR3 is CASSRTGGAGGANVLTF. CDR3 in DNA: TGTGCCAGCAGTCGGACCGGGGGGGCAGGCGGGGCCAACGTCCTGACTTTC.

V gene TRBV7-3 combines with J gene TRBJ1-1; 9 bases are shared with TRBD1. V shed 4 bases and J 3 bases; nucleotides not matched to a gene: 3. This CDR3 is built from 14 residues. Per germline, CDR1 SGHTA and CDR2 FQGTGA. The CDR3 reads CASSSDRGDTEAFF. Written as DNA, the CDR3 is TGTGCCAGCAGCTCGGACAGGGGAGACACTGAAGCTTTCTTT.

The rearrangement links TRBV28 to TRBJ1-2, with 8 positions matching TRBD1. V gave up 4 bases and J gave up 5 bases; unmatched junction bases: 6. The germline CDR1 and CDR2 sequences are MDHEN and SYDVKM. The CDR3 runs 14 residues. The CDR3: CASSSTTGAYGYTF. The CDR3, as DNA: TGTGCCAGCAGTTCCACGACAGGGGCATATGGCTACACCTTC.

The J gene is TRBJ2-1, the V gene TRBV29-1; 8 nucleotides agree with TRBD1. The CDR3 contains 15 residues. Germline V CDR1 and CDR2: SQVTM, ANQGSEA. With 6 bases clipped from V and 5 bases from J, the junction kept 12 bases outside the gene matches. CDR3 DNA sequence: TGCAGCGTCAAACCCCTGACAGGGGCCAACAATGAGCAGTTCTTC. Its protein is CSVKPLTGANNEQFF.

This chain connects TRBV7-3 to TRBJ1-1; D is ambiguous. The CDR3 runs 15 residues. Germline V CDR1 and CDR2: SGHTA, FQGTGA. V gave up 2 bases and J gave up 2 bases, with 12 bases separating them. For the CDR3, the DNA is TGTGCCAGCAGCTTATCGCCAGGAGCTAACACTGAAGCTTTCTTT. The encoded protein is CASSLSPGANTEAFF.

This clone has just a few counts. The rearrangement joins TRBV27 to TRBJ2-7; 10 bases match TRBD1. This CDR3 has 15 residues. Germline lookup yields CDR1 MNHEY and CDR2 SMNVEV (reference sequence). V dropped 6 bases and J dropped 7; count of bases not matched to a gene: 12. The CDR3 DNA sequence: TGTGCCAGCAGACGTACCGGGACAGGGGCACTTGAGCAGTACTTC. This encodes CASRRTGTGALEQYF.

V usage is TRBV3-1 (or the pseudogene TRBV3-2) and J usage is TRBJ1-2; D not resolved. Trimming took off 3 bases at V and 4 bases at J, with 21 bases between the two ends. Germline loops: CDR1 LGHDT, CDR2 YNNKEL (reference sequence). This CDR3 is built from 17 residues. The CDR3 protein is CASSHAGGLGTLYGYTF. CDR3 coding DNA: TGTGCCAGCAGCCATGCAGGCGGCCTCGGAACCCTCTATGGCTACACCTTC.

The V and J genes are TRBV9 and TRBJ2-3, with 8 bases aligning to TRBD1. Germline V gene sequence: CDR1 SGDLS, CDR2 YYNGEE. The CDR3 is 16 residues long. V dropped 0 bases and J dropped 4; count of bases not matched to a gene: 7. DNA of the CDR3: TGTGCCAGCAGCGTAGAAAGGGCAGGGGGCTCAGATACGCAGTATTTT. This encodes CASSVERAGGSDTQYF.

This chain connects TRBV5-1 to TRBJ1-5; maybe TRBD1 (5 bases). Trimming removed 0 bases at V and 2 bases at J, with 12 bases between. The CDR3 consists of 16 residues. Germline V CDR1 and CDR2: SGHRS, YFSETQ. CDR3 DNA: TGCGCCAGCAGCTTGGGCGGGGGGGAAGGCAATCAGCCCCAGCATTTT. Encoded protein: CASSLGGGEGNQPQHF.